This T cell receptor beta chain was captured in a study of T cells in Graves' hyperthyroidism and ophthalmopathy. Researchers amplified the TCR beta CDR3 regions from RNA transcripts. Primed by the HTBI set, a first-round RT-PCR was run on the TCR CDR3. TCRdb reprocessed the multiplex PCR reads via MiXCR and lists one record per CDR3 protein. The sample records under 450,000 distinct CDR3 sequences, about 17% being singletons. With 3 bases clipped from V and 2 bases from J, the junction kept 9 bases outside the gene matches. Germline CDR1 and CDR2: MDHEN and SYDVKM. This CDR3 spans 17 amino acids. Material for sequencing was blood. The TCR was taken from a woman in her thirties with Graves' hyperthyroidism that later progressed to Graves' ophthalmopathy. The chain joins TRBV28 to TRBJ2-3; 9 nucleotides line up with TRBD2. CDR3 sequence: CASSFEASGEFTDTQYF. DNA for the CDR3: TGTGCCAGCAGTTTCGAGGCTAGCGGGGAGTTCACAGATACGCAGTATTTT.